The T cell receptor beta chain described here comes from a study of T cells in localized non-small cell lung cancer. The CDR3 contains 18 residues. The germline gives CDR1 SGHAT, CDR2 FQNNGV. The V end was cut by 4 bases, the J end by 3 bases, with 24 bases between. TCRdb keeps only in-frame clones here, not all; method: immunoSEQ multiplex PCR. This sample has 72,000 or so clones, with approximately 84% found just once. In regard to this clone: Antigen: not known.

General observations from the study: Uninvolved adjacent lung, not tumor, had the highest T cell clonality.

This sequence was found in a female donor at least 60 years old with stage I lung adenocarcinoma. The sample in question was peripheral blood, obtained before any cancer treatment. This rearrangement joins TRBV11-2 to TRBJ2-5, with D tentatively TRBD2 (5 bases). CDR3 region: CASSSEAYSLPWEETQYF. CDR3 nucleotides: TGTGCCAGCAGCTCGGAGGCCTATAGTCTTCCATGGGAAGAGACCCAGTACTTC.